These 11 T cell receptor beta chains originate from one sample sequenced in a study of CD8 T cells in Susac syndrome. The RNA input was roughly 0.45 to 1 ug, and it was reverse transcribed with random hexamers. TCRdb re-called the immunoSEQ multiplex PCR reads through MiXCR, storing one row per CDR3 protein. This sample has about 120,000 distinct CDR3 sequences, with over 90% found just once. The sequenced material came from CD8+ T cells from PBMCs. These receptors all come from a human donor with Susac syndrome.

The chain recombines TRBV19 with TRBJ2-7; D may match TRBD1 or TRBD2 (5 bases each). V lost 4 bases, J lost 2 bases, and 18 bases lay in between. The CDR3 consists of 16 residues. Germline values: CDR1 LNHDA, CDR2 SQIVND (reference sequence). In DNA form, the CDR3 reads TGTGCCAGTAGTACTCCCTCCGGGGACGGTACCTACGAGCAGTACTTC. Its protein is CASSTPSGDGTYEQYF.

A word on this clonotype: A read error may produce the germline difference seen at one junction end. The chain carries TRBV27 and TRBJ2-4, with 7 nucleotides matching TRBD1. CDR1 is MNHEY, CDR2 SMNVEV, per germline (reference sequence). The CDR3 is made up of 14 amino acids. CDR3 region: CASSVSGGSNIQYF. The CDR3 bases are TGTGCCAGCAGTGTATCAGGGGGTTCGAACATTCAGTACTTC.

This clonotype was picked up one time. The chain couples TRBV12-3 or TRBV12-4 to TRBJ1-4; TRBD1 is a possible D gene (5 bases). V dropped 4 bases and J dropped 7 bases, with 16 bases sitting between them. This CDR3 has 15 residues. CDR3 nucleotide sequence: TGTGCCAGCAGTTCCCGACGGTCCGGGGGTGAAAAACTGTTTTTT. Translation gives CASSSRRSGGEKLFF.

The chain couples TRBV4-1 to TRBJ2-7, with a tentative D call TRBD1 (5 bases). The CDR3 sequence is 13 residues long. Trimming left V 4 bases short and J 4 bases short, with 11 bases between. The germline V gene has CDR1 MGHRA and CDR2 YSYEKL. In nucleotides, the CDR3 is TGCGCCAGCAGCCCACGACAGAATTACGAGCAGTACTTC. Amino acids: CASSPRQNYEQYF.

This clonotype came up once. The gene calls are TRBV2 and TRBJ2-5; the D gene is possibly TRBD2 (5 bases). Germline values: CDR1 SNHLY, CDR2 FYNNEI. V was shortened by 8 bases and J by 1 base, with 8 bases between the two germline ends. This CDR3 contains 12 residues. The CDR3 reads CASQRLQETQYF. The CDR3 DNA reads TGTGCCAGCCAGCGGCTCCAAGAGACCCAGTACTTC.

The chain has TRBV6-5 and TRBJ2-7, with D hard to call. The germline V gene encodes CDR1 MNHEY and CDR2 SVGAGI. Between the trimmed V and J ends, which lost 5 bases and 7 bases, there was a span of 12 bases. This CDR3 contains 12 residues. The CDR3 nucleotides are TGTGCCAGCAGTGGCAACCCCCGGGAGCAGTACTTC. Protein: CASSGNPREQYF.

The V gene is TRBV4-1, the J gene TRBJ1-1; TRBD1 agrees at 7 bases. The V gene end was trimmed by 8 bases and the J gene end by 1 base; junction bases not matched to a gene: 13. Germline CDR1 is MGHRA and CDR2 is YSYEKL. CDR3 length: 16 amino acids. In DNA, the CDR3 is TGCGCCAGCCGTCCGACAGGGATCATCGCGAACACTGAAGCTTTCTTT. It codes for CASRPTGIIANTEAFF.

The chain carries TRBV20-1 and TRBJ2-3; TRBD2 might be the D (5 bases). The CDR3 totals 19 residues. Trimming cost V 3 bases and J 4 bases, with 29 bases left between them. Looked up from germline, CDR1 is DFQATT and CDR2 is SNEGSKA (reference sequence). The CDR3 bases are TGCAGTGCTAGTCCCCCCCACACTTTGAGTGAGGGTAGATCAGATACGCAGTATTTT. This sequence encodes CSASPPHTLSEGRSDTQYF.

The chain's CDR3 is CASSLRGLKAFRGYTF. DNA of the CDR3: TGTGCCAGCAGCTTAAGGGGGCTCAAGGCATTTCGTGGCTACACCTTC. The rearrangement joins TRBV11-3 to TRBJ1-2; 7 bases are shared with TRBD1. The CDR3 is 16 amino acids. V trimming: 2 bases; J trimming: 7 bases; junction bases outside the gene matches: 13. Germline CDR1 is SGHNT and CDR2 is YENEEA.

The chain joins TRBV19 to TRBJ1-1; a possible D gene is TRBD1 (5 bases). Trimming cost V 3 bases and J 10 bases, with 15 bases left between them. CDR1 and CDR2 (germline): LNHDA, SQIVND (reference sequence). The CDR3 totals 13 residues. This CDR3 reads CASSIGQGKGAFF. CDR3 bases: TGTGCCAGTAGTATTGGGCAGGGAAAAGGAGCTTTCTTT.

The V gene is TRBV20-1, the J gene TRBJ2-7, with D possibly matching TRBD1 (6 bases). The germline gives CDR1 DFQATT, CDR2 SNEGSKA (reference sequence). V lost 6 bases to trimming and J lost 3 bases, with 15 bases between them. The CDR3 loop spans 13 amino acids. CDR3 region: CSARPGVGYEQYF. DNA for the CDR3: TGCAGTGCCAGACCAGGGGTGGGCTACGAGCAGTACTTC.